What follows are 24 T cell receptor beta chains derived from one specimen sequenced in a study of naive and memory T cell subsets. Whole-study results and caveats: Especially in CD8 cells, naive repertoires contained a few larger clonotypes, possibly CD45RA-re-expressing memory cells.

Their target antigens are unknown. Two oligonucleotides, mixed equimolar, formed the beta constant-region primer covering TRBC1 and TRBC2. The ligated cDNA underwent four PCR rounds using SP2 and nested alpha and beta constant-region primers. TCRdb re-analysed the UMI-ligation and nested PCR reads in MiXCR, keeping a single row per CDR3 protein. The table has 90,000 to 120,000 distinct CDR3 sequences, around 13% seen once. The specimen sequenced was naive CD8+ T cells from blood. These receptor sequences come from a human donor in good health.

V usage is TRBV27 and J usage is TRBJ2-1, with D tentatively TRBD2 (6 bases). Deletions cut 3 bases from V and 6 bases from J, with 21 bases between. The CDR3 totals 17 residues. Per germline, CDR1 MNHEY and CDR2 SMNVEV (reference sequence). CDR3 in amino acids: CASSFSSGTPYRNEQFF. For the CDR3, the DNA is TGTGCCAGCAGTTTTAGTAGCGGCACCCCGTATCGCAATGAGCAGTTCTTC.

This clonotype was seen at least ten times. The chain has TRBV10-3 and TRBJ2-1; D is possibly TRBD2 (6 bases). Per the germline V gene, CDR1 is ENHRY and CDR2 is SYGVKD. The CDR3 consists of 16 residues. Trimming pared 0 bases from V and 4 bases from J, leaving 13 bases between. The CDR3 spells CAISESESGLYNEQFF. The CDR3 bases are TGTGCCATCAGTGAGTCCGAAAGCGGGCTATACAATGAGCAGTTCTTC.

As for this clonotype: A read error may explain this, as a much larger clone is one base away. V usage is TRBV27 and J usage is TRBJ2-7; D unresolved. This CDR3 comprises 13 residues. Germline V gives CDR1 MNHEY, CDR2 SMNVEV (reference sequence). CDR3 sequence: CASSYRSSYEKYF. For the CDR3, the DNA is TGTGCCAGCAGTTACCGAAGCTCCTACGAGAAGTACTTC.

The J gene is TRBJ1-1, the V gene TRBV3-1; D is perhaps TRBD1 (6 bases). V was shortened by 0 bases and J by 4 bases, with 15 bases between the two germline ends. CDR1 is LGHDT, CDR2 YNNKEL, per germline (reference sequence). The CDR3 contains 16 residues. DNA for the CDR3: TGTGCCAGCAGCCAAGAAGGGTGGACAGTTTTCACTGAAGCTTTCTTT. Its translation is CASSQEGWTVFTEAFF.

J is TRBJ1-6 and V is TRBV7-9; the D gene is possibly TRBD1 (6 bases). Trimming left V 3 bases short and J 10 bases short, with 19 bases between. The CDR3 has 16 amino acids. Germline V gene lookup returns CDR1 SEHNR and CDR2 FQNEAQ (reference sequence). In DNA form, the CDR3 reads TGTGCCAGCAGCTTGCGTACTGGGTATGGGGGCTCACCCCTCCACTTT. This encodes CASSLRTGYGGSPLHF.

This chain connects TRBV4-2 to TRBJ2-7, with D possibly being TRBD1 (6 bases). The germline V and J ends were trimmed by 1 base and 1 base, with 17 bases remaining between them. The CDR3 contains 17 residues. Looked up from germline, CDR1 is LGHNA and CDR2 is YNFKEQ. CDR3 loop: CASSQGIPGQLSYEQYF. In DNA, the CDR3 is TGTGCCAGCAGCCAAGGAATTCCGGGACAACTATCCTACGAGCAGTACTTC.

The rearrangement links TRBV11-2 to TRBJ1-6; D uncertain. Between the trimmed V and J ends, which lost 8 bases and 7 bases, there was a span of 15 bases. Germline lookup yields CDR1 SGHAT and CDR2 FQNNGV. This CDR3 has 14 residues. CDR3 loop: CASSEDATNSPLHF. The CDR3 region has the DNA TGTGCCAGCTCGGAGGATGCGACGAATTCACCCCTCCACTTT. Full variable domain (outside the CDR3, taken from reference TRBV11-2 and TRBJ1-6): EAGVAQSPRYKIIEKRQSVAFWCNPISGHATLYWYQQILGQGPKLLIQFQNNGVVDDSQLPKDRFSAERLKGVDSTLKIQPAKLEDSAVYLCASSEDATNSPLHFGNGTRLTVT.

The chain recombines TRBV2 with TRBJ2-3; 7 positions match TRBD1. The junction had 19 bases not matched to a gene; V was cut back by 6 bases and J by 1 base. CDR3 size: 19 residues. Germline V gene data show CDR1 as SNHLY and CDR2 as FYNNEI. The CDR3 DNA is TGTGCCAGCAGGAACCGACAGGGACCCAGGCTAGTGGGCACAGATACGCAGTATTTT. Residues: CASRNRQGPRLVGTDTQYF.

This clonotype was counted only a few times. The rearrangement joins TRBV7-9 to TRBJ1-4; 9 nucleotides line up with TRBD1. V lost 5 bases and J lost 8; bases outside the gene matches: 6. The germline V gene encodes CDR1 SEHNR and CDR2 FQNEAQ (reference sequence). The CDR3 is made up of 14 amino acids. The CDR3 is CASSPRTGDEKLFF. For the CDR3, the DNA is TGTGCCAGCAGCCCCAGGACAGGGGACGAAAAACTGTTTTTT.

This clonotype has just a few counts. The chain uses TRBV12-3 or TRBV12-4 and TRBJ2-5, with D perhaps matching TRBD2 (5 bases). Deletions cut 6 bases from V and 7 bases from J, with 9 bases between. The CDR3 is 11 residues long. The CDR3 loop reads CASRSGGTQYF. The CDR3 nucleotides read TGTGCCAGCAGATCCGGAGGGACCCAGTACTTC.

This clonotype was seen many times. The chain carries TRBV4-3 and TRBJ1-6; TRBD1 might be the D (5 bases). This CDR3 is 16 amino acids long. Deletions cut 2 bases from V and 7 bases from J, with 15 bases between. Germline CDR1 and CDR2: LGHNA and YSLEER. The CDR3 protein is CASSQLSRGVNSPLHF. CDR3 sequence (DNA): TGCGCCAGCAGCCAACTATCAAGGGGAGTCAATTCACCCCTCCACTTT.

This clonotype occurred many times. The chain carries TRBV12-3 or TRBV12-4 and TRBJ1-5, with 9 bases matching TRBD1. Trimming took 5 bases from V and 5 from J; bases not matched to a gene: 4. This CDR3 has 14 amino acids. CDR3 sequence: CASSETGGYQPQHF. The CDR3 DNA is TGTGCCAGCAGTGAGACAGGGGGTTATCAGCCCCAGCATTTT.

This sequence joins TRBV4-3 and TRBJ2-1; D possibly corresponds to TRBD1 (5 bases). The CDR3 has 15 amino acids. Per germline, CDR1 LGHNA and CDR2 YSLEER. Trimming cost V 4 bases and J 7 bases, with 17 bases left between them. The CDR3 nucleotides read TGCGCCAGCAGCCCAGGCTGGGGCGGATTGAATGAGCAGTTCTTC. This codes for CASSPGWGGLNEQFF.

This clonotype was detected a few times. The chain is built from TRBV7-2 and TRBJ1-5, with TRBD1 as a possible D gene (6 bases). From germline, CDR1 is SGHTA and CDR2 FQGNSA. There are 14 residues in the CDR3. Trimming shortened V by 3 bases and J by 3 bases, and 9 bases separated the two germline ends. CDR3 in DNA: TGTGCCAGCAGCTTGGGACACTCCAATCAGCCCCAGCATTTT. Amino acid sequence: CASSLGHSNQPQHF.

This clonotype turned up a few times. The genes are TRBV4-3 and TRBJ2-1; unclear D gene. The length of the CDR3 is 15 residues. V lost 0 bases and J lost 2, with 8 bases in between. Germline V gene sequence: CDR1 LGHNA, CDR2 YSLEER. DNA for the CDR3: TGCGCCAGCAGCCAAGACTCAGGAACCTACAATGAGCAGTTCTTC. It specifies CASSQDSGTYNEQFF.

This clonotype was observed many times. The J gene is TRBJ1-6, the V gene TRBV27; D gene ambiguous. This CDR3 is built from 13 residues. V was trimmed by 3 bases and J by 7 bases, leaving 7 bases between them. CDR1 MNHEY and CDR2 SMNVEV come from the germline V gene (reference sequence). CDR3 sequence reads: CASSFSLNSPLHF. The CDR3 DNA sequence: TGTGCCAGCAGTTTTAGCCTAAATTCACCCCTCCACTTT.

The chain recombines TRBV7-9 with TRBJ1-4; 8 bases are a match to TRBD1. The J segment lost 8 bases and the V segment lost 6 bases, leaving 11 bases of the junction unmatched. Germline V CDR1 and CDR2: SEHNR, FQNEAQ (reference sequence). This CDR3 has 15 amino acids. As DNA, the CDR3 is TGTGCCAGCAGTAATACCCCTCAGGGGGCAGAAAAACTGTTTTTT. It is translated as CASSNTPQGAEKLFF. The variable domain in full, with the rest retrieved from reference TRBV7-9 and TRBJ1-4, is DTGVSQNPRHKITKRGQNVTFRCDPISEHNRLYWYRQTLGQGPEFLTYFQNEAQLEKSRLLSDRFSAERPKGSFSTLEIQRTEQGDSAMYLCASSNTPQGAEKLFFGSGTQLSVL.

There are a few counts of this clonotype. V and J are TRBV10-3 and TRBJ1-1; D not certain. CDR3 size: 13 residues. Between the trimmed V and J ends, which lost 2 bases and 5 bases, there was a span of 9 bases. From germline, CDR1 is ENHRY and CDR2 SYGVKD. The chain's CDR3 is CAISEAGVTEAFF. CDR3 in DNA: TGTGCCATCAGTGAGGCGGGTGTGACTGAAGCTTTCTTT.

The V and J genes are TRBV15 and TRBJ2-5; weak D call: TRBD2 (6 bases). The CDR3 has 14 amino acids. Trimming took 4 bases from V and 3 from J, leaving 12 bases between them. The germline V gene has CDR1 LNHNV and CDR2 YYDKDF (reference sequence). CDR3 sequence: CATSIHSGEETQYF. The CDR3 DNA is TGTGCCACCAGCATCCATAGCGGAGAAGAGACCCAGTACTTC.

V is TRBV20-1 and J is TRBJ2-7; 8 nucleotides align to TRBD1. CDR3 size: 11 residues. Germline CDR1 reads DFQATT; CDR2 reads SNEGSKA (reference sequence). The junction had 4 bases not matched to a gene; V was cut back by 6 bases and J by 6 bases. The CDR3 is CSARTGGEQYF. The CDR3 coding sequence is TGCAGTGCAAGAACAGGGGGCGAGCAGTACTTC.

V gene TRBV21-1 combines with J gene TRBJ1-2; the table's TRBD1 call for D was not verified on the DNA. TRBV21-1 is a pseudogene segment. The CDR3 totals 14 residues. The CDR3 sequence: CASSKGKGLSGYTF. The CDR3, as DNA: TGTGCCAGCAGCAAAGGGAAGGGGCTGAGTGGCTACACCTTC.

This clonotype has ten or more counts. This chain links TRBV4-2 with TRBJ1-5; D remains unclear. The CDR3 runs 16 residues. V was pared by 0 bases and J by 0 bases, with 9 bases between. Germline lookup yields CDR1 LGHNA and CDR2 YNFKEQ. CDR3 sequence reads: CASSQEGPHSNQPQHF. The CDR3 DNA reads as TGTGCCAGCAGCCAAGAGGGCCCGCATAGCAATCAGCCCCAGCATTTT.

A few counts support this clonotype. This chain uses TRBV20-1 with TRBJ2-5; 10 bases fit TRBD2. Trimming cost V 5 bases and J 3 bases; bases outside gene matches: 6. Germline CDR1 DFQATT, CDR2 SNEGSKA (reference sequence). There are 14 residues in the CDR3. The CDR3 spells CSAELAGKEETQYF. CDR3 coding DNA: TGCAGTGCTGAACTAGCGGGGAAAGAAGAGACCCAGTACTTC.

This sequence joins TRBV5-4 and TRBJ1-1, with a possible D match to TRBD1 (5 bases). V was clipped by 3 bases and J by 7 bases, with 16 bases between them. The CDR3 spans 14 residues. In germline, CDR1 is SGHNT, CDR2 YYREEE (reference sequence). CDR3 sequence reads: CASSSPEGRNEAFF. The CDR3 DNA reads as TGTGCCAGCAGCTCCCCCGAGGGGCGGAATGAAGCTTTCTTT.